Below are 32 T cell receptor beta chains sequenced from a single sample in a study of blood T cell repertoires in COVID-19 (dated by TCRdb to 2018 to 2020). Libraries were constructed by the immunoSEQ multiplex PCR assay. The table was pulled from immuneACCESS by TCRdb, which kept in-frame rearrangements only. Such tables lose some clones; where checked, under half of the loss comes from unresolved V genes, and the rest has no known cause. The sample profile shows roughly 350,000 clones; over 70% of them were found once. The top ten clones comprise 6% to 7% of the sample. Specimen: peripheral blood. The receptors originated from a woman between 50 and 59 years old with COVID-19, enrolled during active disease.

This chain links TRBV5-5 with TRBJ1-6; 9 bases fit TRBD1. V was pared by 4 bases and J by 9 bases, with 5 bases of the junction left unmatched. This CDR3 is 14 amino acids long. Germline CDR1 SGHKS, CDR2 YYEKEE (reference sequence). CDR3 nucleotides: TGTGCCAGCAGCCGACAGGGGGGCGTTTCACCCCTCCACTTT. Encoded protein: CASSRQGGVSPLHF.

The V gene is TRBV7-2, the J gene TRBJ1-5; TRBD1 might be the D (5 bases). V gave up 4 bases and J gave up 4 bases, with 11 bases separating them. Germline CDR1 SGHTA, CDR2 FQGNSA. The CDR3 is made up of 14 amino acids. The CDR3 loop is CASSSQGNNQPQHF. CDR3 sequence (DNA): TGTGCCAGCAGCTCCCAGGGTAATAATCAGCCCCAGCATTTT.

The CDR3 region has the DNA TGTGCCATCAGTGAGTCCAAACCGGGACAGAATTCACCCCTCCACTTT. It is translated as CAISESKPGQNSPLHF. The J gene is TRBJ1-6, the V gene TRBV10-3, with 7 bases aligning to TRBD1. The CDR3 contains 16 residues. Germline loops: CDR1 ENHRY, CDR2 SYGVKD. The V segment lost 0 bases and the J segment 7 bases; nucleotides outside the gene matches: 6.

The chain carries TRBV6-9 and TRBJ2-7, with TRBD2 identical over 9 bases. In germline, CDR1 is MNHGY, CDR2 SVAAGI. The CDR3 has 16 residues. V gave up 5 bases and J gave up 1 base; unmatched junction bases: 9. CDR3 region: CASSRRGREGSYEQYF. CDR3 DNA: TGTGCCAGCAGTCGACGGGGGCGGGAGGGGTCCTACGAGCAGTACTTC.

This chain connects TRBV2 to TRBJ2-1; D gene unclear. V gave up 6 bases and J gave up 4 bases, with 7 bases separating them. CDR3 length: 12 amino acids. CDR1 and CDR2 (germline): SNHLY, FYNNEI. The DNA of the CDR3 is TGTGCCAGCAGAAACAGTTACAATGAGCAGTTCTTC. Its protein product is CASRNSYNEQFF.

The chain employs TRBV18 and TRBJ1-1; TRBD1 agrees at 7 bases. There are 16 residues in the CDR3. The junction had 10 bases not matched to a gene; V was cut back by 6 bases and J by 0 bases. CDR1 KGHSH and CDR2 LQKENI come from the germline V gene. CDR3 amino acids: CASSRQGLRMNTEAFF. The CDR3 DNA reads TGTGCCAGCTCTCGACAGGGCCTCCGCATGAACACTGAAGCTTTCTTT.

The CDR3 spells CSVTGLAGGQGYEQYF. The DNA of the CDR3 is TGCAGCGTTACCGGACTAGCGGGAGGCCAAGGATACGAGCAGTACTTC. The V call is TRBV29-1, the J call TRBJ2-7, with 14 bases that match TRBD2. The V segment lost 5 bases and the J segment 4 bases; nucleotides outside the gene matches: 10. CDR3 length: 16 amino acids. The germline V gene encodes CDR1 SQVTM and CDR2 ANQGSEA.

The V and J genes are TRBV1 and TRBJ1-1; TRBD1 is the table's D call, not checked against the DNA. TRBV1 is a known pseudogene. The CDR3 sequence is 18 residues long. This CDR3 is CTSSQVSPRQGRYRLAFF. In nucleotides, the CDR3 is TGCACCAGCAGCCAAGTTTCTCCGAGACAGGGACGATACCGACTAGCTTTCTTT.

J is TRBJ2-1 and V is TRBV6-5; 9 bases are shared with TRBD2. CDR1 MNHEY and CDR2 SVGAGI come from the germline V gene. The CDR3 is made up of 15 amino acids. The ends lost 6 bases at V and 7 bases at J; junction bases unmatched: 10. The chain's CDR3 is CASSNFYSGSNEQFF. CDR3 nucleotides: TGTGCCAGCAGCAACTTCTATAGCGGGAGTAATGAGCAGTTCTTC.

The rearrangement uses TRBV9 and TRBJ1-1; 9 bases map to TRBD1. The CDR3 contains 12 residues. The germline V gene encodes CDR1 SGDLS and CDR2 YYNGEE. J gave up 10 bases and V 2 bases, and 3 bases lay outside the gene matches. CDR3 sequence reads: CASSVGTGLAFF. DNA of the CDR3: TGTGCCAGCAGCGTGGGGACAGGGTTAGCTTTCTTT.

This chain uses TRBV6-4 with TRBJ2-2; the match to TRBD2 covers 8 bases. Germline CDR1 and CDR2: MRHNA and SNTAGT. The junction had 3 bases not matched to a gene; V was cut back by 5 bases and J by 4 bases. The CDR3 is made up of 14 amino acids. In DNA, the CDR3 is TGTGCCAGCAGTAGCGGGAGAGGCACCGGGGAGCTGTTTTTT. Protein: CASSSGRGTGELFF.

The table lists this clone with a few counts. At one boundary the junction diverges from the germline segment, which might be a read error. The chain recombines TRBV7-2 with TRBJ2-7; 11 positions match TRBD2. CDR3 length: 15 residues. CDR1 and CDR2 from the germline V gene are SGHTA and FQGNSA. The CDR3 spells CASSLRELAGVGTTF. The CDR3 nucleotides read TGTGCCAGCAGCTTAAGGGAACTAGCGGGAGTTGGGACGACCTTC.

This sequence joins TRBV9 and TRBJ1-2; a possible D gene is TRBD1 (5 bases). Trimming removed 3 bases from V and 8 bases from J, with 35 bases in between. The CDR3 has 20 amino acids. CDR1 is SGDLS and CDR2 is YYNGEE in the germline V gene. This CDR3 is CASSATDVPGFISKSWGYTF. The CDR3 DNA reads TGTGCCAGCAGCGCAACCGACGTACCAGGGTTCATCTCGAAGAGCTGGGGCTACACCTTC.

The V and J genes are TRBV29-1 and TRBJ1-2, with a possible D match to TRBD1 (6 bases). The V gene's germline CDR1 is SQVTM and CDR2 ANQGSEA. Trimming cost V 1 base and J 4 bases, with 16 bases left between them. This CDR3 is 15 amino acids long. CDR3 DNA sequence: TGCAGCGTTGAAGGGAGACCGGGACATAGCTATGGCTACACCTTC. Its protein is CSVEGRPGHSYGYTF.

This clone was seen once. The rearrangement uses TRBV5-1 and TRBJ2-7; 9 bases are a match to TRBD1. The CDR3 loop spans 14 amino acids. Germline lookup yields CDR1 SGHRS and CDR2 YFSETQ. V shed 2 bases, J shed 3 bases, and the junction held 3 bases outside the gene matches. CDR3 in amino acids: CASSFLDRGYEQYF. The CDR3, as DNA: TGCGCCAGCAGCTTCCTGGACAGGGGCTACGAGCAGTACTTC.

The chain links TRBV27 to TRBJ2-1; tentative D call: TRBD1 (7 bases). This CDR3 is built from 17 residues. V gave up 3 bases and J gave up 4 bases, with 19 bases separating them. Germline V lookup: CDR1 MNHEY, CDR2 SMNVEV (reference sequence). CDR3 sequence: CASSLIPPAGGYNEQFF. The CDR3 nucleotides are TGTGCCAGCAGTTTGATCCCCCCGGCAGGGGGGTACAATGAGCAGTTCTTC.

The chain links TRBV7-2 to TRBJ2-7, with 7 bases that match TRBD2. Trimming removed 6 bases from V and 0 bases from J; junction bases left unmatched: 8. Germline values: CDR1 SGHTA, CDR2 FQGNSA. This CDR3 has 15 residues. Here the CDR3 reads CASSKTSLSSYEQYF. CDR3 coding DNA: TGTGCCAGCAGTAAGACTAGCCTTAGCTCCTACGAGCAGTACTTC.

This clone was picked up many times. V usage is TRBV7-9 and J usage is TRBJ2-7; tentatively, D is TRBD2 (6 bases). Germline V gene data show CDR1 as SEHNR and CDR2 as FQNEAQ (reference sequence). This CDR3 region has 15 residues. Trimming removed 7 bases at V and 2 bases at J, with 18 bases between. CDR3 residues: CASTARRGPAYEQYF. The CDR3 nucleotides are TGTGCCAGCACAGCGCGGAGGGGTCCGGCCTACGAGCAGTACTTC.

V is TRBV19 and J is TRBJ2-5; tentatively, D is TRBD1 (6 bases). Germline V lookup: CDR1 LNHDA, CDR2 SQIVND (reference sequence). CDR3 length: 15 amino acids. Trimming cost V 4 bases and J 6 bases, with 18 bases left between them. The CDR3 loop reads CASSRGGLGFQTQYF. In DNA, the CDR3 is TGTGCCAGTAGTAGAGGGGGATTGGGTTTTCAGACCCAGTACTTC. Full variable domain (remainder filled in from reference TRBV19 and TRBJ2-5): DGGITQSPKYLFRKEGQNVTLSCEQNLNHDAMYWYRQDPGQGLRLIYYSQIVNDFQKGDIAEGYSVSREKKESFPLTVTSAQKNPTAFYLCASSRGGLGFQTQYFGPGTRLLVL.

The chain is built from TRBV6-1 and TRBJ1-2, with 10 bases identical to TRBD1. CDR1 and CDR2 (germline): MNHNS, SASEGT. CDR3 length: 15 residues. V shed 2 bases and J 2 bases; nucleotides not matched to a gene: 2. The CDR3 spells CASSEWTGGNYGYTF. CDR3 in DNA: TGTGCCAGCAGTGAATGGACAGGGGGGAACTATGGCTACACCTTC.

This chain joins TRBV3-1 (or the pseudogene TRBV3-2) and TRBJ2-3, with D possibly matching TRBD2 (6 bases). Germline lookup yields CDR1 LGHDT and CDR2 YNNKEL (reference sequence). V lost 5 bases to trimming and J lost 2 bases, with 17 bases between them. This CDR3 comprises 16 residues. The CDR3 bases are TGTGCCAGCAGCTCCCGGGTGTCTAGCGTCACAGATACGCAGTATTTT. It translates to CASSSRVSSVTDTQYF.

The rearrangement uses TRBV11-2 and TRBJ2-7; D is unresolved. CDR3 length: 13 residues. The germline V gene encodes CDR1 SGHAT and CDR2 FQNNGV. Trimming left V 0 bases short and J 9 bases short, with 12 bases between. The CDR3 region has the DNA TGTGCCAGCAGCTTAGATCTCGGGTTGTGGCAGTACTTC. Translating it yields CASSLDLGLWQYF.

This clone was found once. The CDR3 protein is CASSSRTVANTEAFF. CDR3 bases: TGTGCCAGCAGCTCCCGGACAGTGGCGAACACTGAAGCTTTCTTT. The chain joins TRBV7-9 to TRBJ1-1; D possibly corresponds to TRBD1 (6 bases). CDR3 length: 15 residues. The V and J ends lost 4 bases and 1 base respectively, with 13 bases between them. The germline CDR1 and CDR2 sequences are SEHNR and FQNEAQ (reference sequence). Supplemented by reference TRBV7-9 and TRBJ1-1, the full variable domain reads DTGVSQNPRHKITKRGQNVTFRCDPISEHNRLYWYRQTLGQGPEFLTYFQNEAQLEKSRLLSDRFSAERPKGSFSTLEIQRTEQGDSAMYLCASSSRTVANTEAFFGQGTRLTVV.

Note on this clone: The sample holds other DNA sequences that translate to the same CDR3. DNA for the CDR3: TGCGCCAGCAGCTTGGGCCAGAGCACAGATACGCAGTATTTT. Its translation is CASSLGQSTDTQYF. The chain has TRBV5-1 and TRBJ2-3; the D is unclear. The V end lost 0 bases, the J end lost 0 bases, and 5 bases lay between the germline ends. The CDR3 runs 14 residues. Germline-derived CDR1 and CDR2 are SGHRS and YFSETQ. Full variable domain (outside the CDR3, taken from reference TRBV5-1 and TRBJ2-3): KAGVTQTPRYLIKTRGQQVTLSCSPISGHRSVSWYQQTPGQGLQFLFEYFSETQRNKGNFPGRFSGRQFSNSRSEMNVSTLELGDSALYLCASSLGQSTDTQYFGPGTRLTVL.

This clone was counted once. The rearrangement uses TRBV30 and TRBJ1-5; D uncertain. The CDR3 is 13 residues long. Germline values: CDR1 GTSNPN, CDR2 SVGIG (reference sequence). Trimming shortened V by 2 bases and J by 0 bases, and 5 bases separated the two germline ends. The CDR3 loop reads CAWSLDSNQPQHF. Here the CDR3 DNA reads TGTGCCTGGAGTTTAGATAGCAATCAGCCCCAGCATTTT. Full variable domain (outside the CDR3, taken from reference TRBV30 and TRBJ1-5): SQTIHQWPATLVQPVGSPLSLECTVEGTSNPNLYWYRQAAGRGLQLLFYSVGIGQISSEVPQNLSASRPQDRQFILSSKKLLLSDSGFYLCAWSLDSNQPQHFGDGTRLSIL.

Notes on this clone: Other DNA sequences in the same sample also yield this CDR3. The CDR3 DNA follows: TGCGCCAGCAGCTTGGGACAGGAGAACACTGAAGCTTTCTTT. Translation: CASSLGQENTEAFF. The chain combines TRBV5-1 with TRBJ1-1; D may be TRBD1 (6 bases). Germline CDR1 is SGHRS and CDR2 is YFSETQ. The CDR3 is 14 amino acids. Trimming left V 0 bases short and J 1 base short, with 7 bases between. Combining the CDR3 with reference TRBV5-1 and TRBJ1-1 gives the whole variable domain KAGVTQTPRYLIKTRGQQVTLSCSPISGHRSVSWYQQTPGQGLQFLFEYFSETQRNKGNFPGRFSGRQFSNSRSEMNVSTLELGDSALYLCASSLGQENTEAFFGQGTRLTVV.

With regard to this clone: The sample holds other DNA sequences that translate to the same CDR3. The chain employs TRBV3-1 (or the pseudogene TRBV3-2) and TRBJ2-7; no reliable D call. Deletions cut 2 bases from V and 4 bases from J, with 3 bases between. The germline CDR1 and CDR2 sequences are LGHDT and YNNKEL (reference sequence). The CDR3 consists of 11 residues. CDR3 sequence: CASSQYYEQYF. CDR3 DNA sequence: TGTGCCAGCAGCCAATATTACGAGCAGTACTTC.

This clone came up a few times. The chain joins TRBV10-1 to TRBJ2-2; 12 bases agree with TRBD2. CDR3 length equals 16 residues. The germline CDR1 and CDR2 sequences are WNHNN and SYGVQD (reference sequence). Trimming at V came to 6 bases and at J to 2 bases, leaving 4 bases not matched to a gene. CDR3 coding DNA: TGCGCCAGCAGCCTGGGACTAGCGGGTAACACCGGGGAGCTGTTTTTT. Translating gives CASSLGLAGNTGELFF.

This chain joins TRBV7-2 and TRBJ1-1; no clear D. Germline lookup yields CDR1 SGHTA and CDR2 FQGNSA. V was trimmed by 1 base and J by 0 bases, leaving 12 bases between them. The CDR3 runs to 16 residues. The CDR3 sequence: CASSLDWPGMNTEAFF. In DNA form, the CDR3 reads TGTGCCAGCAGCTTAGATTGGCCAGGAATGAACACTGAAGCTTTCTTT.

The chain has TRBV4-1 and TRBJ1-5; D uncertain. V was shortened by 0 bases and J by 0 bases, with 9 bases between the two germline ends. The CDR3 runs to 16 residues. Germline CDR1 and CDR2: MGHRA and YSYEKL. The CDR3 loop reads CASSQEGSHSNQPQHF. In nucleotides, the CDR3 is TGCGCCAGCAGCCAAGAGGGCAGTCATAGCAATCAGCCCCAGCATTTT.

The rearrangement links TRBV18 to TRBJ2-2; 7 nucleotides align to TRBD1. Germline V gene lookup returns CDR1 KGHSH and CDR2 LQKENI. This CDR3 contains 14 residues. Trimming removed 2 bases from V and 4 bases from J; junction bases left unmatched: 1. The CDR3 is CASSPGQVTGELFF. CDR3 in DNA: TGTGCCAGCTCACCAGGACAGGTCACCGGGGAGCTGTTTTTT.

This clone was seen only once. The chain recombines TRBV5-1 with TRBJ2-7, with TRBD1 matching over 8 bases. The CDR3 loop spans 15 amino acids. CDR1 SGHRS and CDR2 YFSETQ come from the germline V gene. V gave up 5 bases and J gave up 2 bases; unmatched junction bases: 9. The CDR3 DNA reads TGCGCCAGCAGTGGCGGGACAGGACGGGCCTACGAGCAGTACTTC. It specifies CASSGGTGRAYEQYF.